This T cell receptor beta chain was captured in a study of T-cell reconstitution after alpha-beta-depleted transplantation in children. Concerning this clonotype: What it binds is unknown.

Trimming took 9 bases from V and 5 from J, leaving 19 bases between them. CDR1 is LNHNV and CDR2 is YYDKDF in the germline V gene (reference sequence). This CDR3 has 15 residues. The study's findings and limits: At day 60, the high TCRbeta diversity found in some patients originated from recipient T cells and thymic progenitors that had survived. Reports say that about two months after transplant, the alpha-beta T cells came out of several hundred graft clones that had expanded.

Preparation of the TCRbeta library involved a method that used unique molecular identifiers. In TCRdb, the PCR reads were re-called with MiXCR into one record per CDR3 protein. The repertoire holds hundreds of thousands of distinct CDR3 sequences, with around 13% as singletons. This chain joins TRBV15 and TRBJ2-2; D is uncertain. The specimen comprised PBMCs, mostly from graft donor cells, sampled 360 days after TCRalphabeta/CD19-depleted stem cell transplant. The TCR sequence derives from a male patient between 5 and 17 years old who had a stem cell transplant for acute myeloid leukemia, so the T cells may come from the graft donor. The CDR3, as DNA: TGTGCCACTAAGGAGTGGGGATCGTGGACCGGGGAGCTGTTTTTT. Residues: CATKEWGSWTGELFF.